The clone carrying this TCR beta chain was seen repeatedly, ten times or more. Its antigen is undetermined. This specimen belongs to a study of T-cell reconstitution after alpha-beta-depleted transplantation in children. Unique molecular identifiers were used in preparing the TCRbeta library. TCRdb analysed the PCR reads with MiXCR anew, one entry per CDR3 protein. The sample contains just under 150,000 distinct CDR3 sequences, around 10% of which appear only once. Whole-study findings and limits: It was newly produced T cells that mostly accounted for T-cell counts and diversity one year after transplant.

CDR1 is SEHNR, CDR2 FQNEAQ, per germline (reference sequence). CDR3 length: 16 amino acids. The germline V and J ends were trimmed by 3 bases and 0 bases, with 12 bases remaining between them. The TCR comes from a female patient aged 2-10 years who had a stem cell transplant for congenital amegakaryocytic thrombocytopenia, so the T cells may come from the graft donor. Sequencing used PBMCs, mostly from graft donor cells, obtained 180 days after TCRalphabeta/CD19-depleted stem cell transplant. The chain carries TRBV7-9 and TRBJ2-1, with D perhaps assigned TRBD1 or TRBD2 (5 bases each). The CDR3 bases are TGTGCCAGCAGCTTTTCCCCAGGGAGCTCCTACAATGAGCAGTTCTTC. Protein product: CASSFSPGSSYNEQFF.